This T cell receptor beta chain was observed in a study of shared clonotypes between healthy human individuals. Study information: The people who gave samples were a couple of women and a few men aged 18 to 49.

Each PCR replicate from the sorted subsets contained about 200 ng DNA, which is some 30,000 T cell genomes. Method: immunoSEQ multiplex PCR; TCRdb's copy keeps in-frame clones and lacks some. The repertoire includes just over 2,000,000 clones, approximately 95% of them detected once, and 0.85% to 1.3% sits in the top ten. It was CD45RO-negative cells, positively selected for CCR7, that made up naive CD8 cells, with terminally differentiated effector memory CD45RA+ cells excluded. Comment on this clone: Its antigen is as yet unknown.

Whole-study findings and limits: Between a handful of donors, naive CD4 clonotypes were shared at a level of approximately 5%.

Trimming cost V 4 bases and J 0 bases, with 7 bases left between them. The CDR3 loop spans 14 amino acids. Germline-derived CDR1 and CDR2 are MNHEY and SVGAGI. The origin of this receptor is a man aged 18 to 29 in good health. This chain uses TRBV6-5 with TRBJ1-5; D is possibly TRBD1 (5 bases). The specimen sequenced was naive CD8+ T cells sorted from blood. CDR3 coding DNA: TGTGCCAGCAGTTTACAGGCTAGCAATCAGCCCCAGCATTTT. Its protein is CASSLQASNQPQHF.